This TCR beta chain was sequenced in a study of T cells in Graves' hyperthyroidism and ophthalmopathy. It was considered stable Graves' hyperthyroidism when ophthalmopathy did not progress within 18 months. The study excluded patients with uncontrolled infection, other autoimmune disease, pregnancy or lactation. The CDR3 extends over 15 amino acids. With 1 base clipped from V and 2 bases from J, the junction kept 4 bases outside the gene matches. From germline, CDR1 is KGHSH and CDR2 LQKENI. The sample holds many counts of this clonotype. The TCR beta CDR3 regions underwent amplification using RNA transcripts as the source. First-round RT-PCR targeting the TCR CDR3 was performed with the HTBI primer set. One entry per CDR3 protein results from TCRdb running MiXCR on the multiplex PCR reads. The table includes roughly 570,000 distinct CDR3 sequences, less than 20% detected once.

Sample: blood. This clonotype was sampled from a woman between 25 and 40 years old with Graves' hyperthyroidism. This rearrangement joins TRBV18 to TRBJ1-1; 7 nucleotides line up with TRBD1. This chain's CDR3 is CASSPLQGSNTEAFF. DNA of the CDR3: TGTGCCAGCTCACCACTACAGGGGTCTAACACTGAAGCTTTCTTT.